What follows describes a single TCR beta chain. The antigen remains undetermined. These data originate in a study of shared clonotypes between healthy human individuals. Findings and caveats of the study: A generally larger estimated richness was seen in naive subsets than in memory subsets. What limited the represented genetic and exposure-history diversity was the small number of donors.

CDR3 length: 11 amino acids. Germline CDR1 and CDR2: DFQATT and SNEGSKA (reference sequence). TCRdb's table, derived via immunoSEQ multiplex PCR, lists solely in-frame clones and lacks some. There are 650,000 to 750,000 clones in the sample; about three quarters occur only once, and under 2% lies in the top ten. The V call is TRBV20-1, the J call TRBJ2-5, with no clear D. The J call is uncertain, as TRBJ2-7 better fits the DNA end. The source is a woman aged 25 to 39 in good health. Specimen: memory CD4+ T cells sorted from blood. The subset is: CD45RA-negative fraction. The CDR3 protein is CSADGSYEQYF. The CDR3, as DNA: TGCAGTGCGGACGGTTCCTACGAGCAGTACTTC.